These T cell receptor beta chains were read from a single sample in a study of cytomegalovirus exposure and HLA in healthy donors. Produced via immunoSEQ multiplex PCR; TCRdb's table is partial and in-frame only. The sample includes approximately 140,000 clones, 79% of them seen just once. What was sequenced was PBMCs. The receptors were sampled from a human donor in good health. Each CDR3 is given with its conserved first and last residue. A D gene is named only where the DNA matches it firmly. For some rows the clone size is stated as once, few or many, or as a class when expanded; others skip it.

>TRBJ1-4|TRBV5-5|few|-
TGTGCCAGCAGCCTGGTGGGGCAGAATGAAAAACTGTTTTTT
CASSLVGQNEKLFF
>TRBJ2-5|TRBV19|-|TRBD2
TGTGCCAGTAGTAGGGGGGTCTCAACTAGCGGGAGGCGGGAGACCCAGTACTTC
CASSRGVSTSGRRETQYF
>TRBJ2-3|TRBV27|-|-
TGTGCCAGCAGTTTAAGTGGGAGGGATACGCAGTATTTT
CASSLSGRDTQYF
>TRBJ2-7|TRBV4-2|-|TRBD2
TGTGCCAGCAGCCTCGGGATAGCGGGCAGCTCCTACGAGCAGTACTTC
CASSLGIAGSSYEQYF
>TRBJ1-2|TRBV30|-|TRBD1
TGTGCCTGGAGTGCCCGGACAGGGTATGGCTACACCTTC
CAWSARTGYGYTF
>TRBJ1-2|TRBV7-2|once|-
TGTGCCAGCAGCGCAAGACAGGAAGGCTACACCTTC
CASSARQEGYTF
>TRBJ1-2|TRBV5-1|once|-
TGCGCCAGCAGCTTGGAACAGGGCTTCGGCTATGGCTACACCTTC
CASSLEQGFGYGYTF
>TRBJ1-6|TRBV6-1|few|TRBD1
TGTGCCAGCAGTAGGACAGGGGTGGATTCACCCCTCCACTTT
CASSRTGVDSPLHF
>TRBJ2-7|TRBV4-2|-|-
TGTGCCAGCAGCCGGGGGTTGGGGGGGGGCCTCTCCTACGAGCAGTACTTC
CASSRGLGGGLSYEQYF
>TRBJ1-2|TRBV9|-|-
TGTGCCAGCAGCGCCCGAGCTAACTATGGCTACACCTTC
CASSARANYGYTF
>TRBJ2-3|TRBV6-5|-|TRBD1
TGTGCCAGCAGTTACCCCGGGACAGACGGACGGCAGTATTTT
CASSYPGTDGRQYF
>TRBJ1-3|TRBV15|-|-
TGTGCCACCAGCAGAGATGGGTCGGGGGTGGTAGACACCATATATTTT
CATSRDGSGVVDTIYF
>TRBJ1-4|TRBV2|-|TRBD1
TGTGCCACCTCCAAGGACAGGTTTGAAAAACTGTTTTTT
CATSKDRFEKLFF
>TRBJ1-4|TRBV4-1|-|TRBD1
TGCGCCAGCAGCCACGGGGGACAGGGGCCTCGAGCAACTAATGAAAAACTGTTTTTT
CASSHGGQGPRATNEKLFF
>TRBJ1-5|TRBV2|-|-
TGTGCCAGCAGTGATGGGGGGGTACAGCCCCAGCATTTT
CASSDGGVQPQHF
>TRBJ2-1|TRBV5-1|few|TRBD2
TGCGCCAGCAGCTCCCCACTAGCGGGAGGGGCGTATGAGCAGTTCTTC
CASSSPLAGGAYEQFF
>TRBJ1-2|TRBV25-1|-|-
TGTGCCAGCAGTGAACACGGTAGAGGCTATGGCTACACCTTC
CASSEHGRGYGYTF
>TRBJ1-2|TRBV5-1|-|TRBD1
TGCGCCAGCAGGACCACAGGGGCCTATGGCTACACCTTC
CASRTTGAYGYTF
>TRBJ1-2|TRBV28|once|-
TGTGCCAGCAATAGCTTCCGAAATGGCTACACCTTC
CASNSFRNGYTF
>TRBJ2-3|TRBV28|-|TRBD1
TGTGCCAGCAGGGGGACAGGGGGCAAAGATACGCAGTATTTT
CASRGTGGKDTQYF
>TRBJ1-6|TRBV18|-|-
TGTGCCAGCTCACCCGAGGCCGGGAACAATTCACCCCTCCACTTT
CASSPEAGNNSPLHF
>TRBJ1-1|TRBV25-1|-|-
TGTGCCAGCAGTGAATCCGCTCAGTCAGGGAGGACTGAAGCTTTCTTT
CASSESAQSGRTEAFF
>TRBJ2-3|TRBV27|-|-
TGTGCCAGCAGTCGTAGGGGGGGAGGAGCAGATACGCAGTATTTT
CASSRRGGGADTQYF
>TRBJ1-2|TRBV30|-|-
TGTGCCTGGAAAGGGGGGGCGGGCTACACCTTC
CAWKGGAGYTF
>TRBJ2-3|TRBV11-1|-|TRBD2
TGTGCCAGCAGCTCCTCCGGGACTAGCGGGATCACAGATACGCAGTATTTT
CASSSSGTSGITDTQYF
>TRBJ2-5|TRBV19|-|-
TGTGCCAGTAGTATAGGCGGCCGAGAGACCCAGTACTTC
CASSIGGRETQYF
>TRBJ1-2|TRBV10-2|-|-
TGCGCCAGCAGTTCGACAGCGCCCAACTATGGCTACACCTTC
CASSSTAPNYGYTF
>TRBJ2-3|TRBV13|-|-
TGTGCCAGCAGCACCTATTCGTCCTATACGCAGTATTTT
CASSTYSSYTQYF
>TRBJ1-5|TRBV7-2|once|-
TGTGCCAGCAGCTTAGCAGTCGGGCAGCCCCAGCATTTT
CASSLAVGQPQHF
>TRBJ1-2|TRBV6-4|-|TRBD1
TGTGCCAGCAGCGAAACAGGGGGCTGGGGCTACCCCTTC
CASSETGGWGYPF
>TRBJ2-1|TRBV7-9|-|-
TGTTCCAGCAAAGCCAATCACAATGAGCAGTTCTTC
CSSKANHNEQFF
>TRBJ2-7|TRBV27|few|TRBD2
TGTGCCAGCAGTTTTAGCGGGAGGGAAGGGTACGAGCAGTACTTC
CASSFSGREGYEQYF
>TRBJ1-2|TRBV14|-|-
TGTGCCAGCAGCCAAGATCTTAGGGGAATCATCTATGGCTACACCTTC
CASSQDLRGIIYGYTF
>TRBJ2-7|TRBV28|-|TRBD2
TGTGCCAGCAGTTTCCCCTTACCCTCCCTTCGGACTAGCGGGACCTACGAGCAGTACTTC
CASSFPLPSLRTSGTYEQYF
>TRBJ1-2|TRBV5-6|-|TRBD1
TGTGCCAGCAGTTCAGGGGGCGCGGTCTATGGCTACACCTTC
CASSSGGAVYGYTF
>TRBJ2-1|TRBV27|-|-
TGTGCCAGCAGTACATACAGGGATGGGTACAATGAGCAGTTCTTC
CASSTYRDGYNEQFF
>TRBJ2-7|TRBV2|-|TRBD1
TGTGCCAGCAGCGACCGGCGGACAGGGACCTACGAGCAGTACTTC
CASSDRRTGTYEQYF
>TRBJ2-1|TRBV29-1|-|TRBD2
TGCAGCGTTGGAGAAGGACTAGCGGGGCCGCAGTTCTTC
CSVGEGLAGPQFF
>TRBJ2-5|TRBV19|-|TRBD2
TGTGCCAGTAGTGGACTAGCGGGAGTGGAAGAGACCCAGTACTTC
CASSGLAGVEETQYF
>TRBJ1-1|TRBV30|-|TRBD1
TGTGCCTGGAGTTCAGGGGGCCTCACTGAAGCTTTCTTT
CAWSSGGLTEAFF
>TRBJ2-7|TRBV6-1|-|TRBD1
TGTGCCACCACGACCGGGACAGGCTACGAGCAGTACTTC
CATTTGTGYEQYF
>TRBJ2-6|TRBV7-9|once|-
TGTGCCAGCAGTTCCGGACAGACGCGAGCCAACGTCCTGACTTTC
CASSSGQTRANVLTF
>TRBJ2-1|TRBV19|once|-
TGTGCCAGTAAGAGCGGGCCCAGCTACAATGAGCAGTTCTTC
CASKSGPSYNEQFF
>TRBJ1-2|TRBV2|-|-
TGTGCCAGCAGTCTCCAGACAGACGGCTACACCTTC
CASSLQTDGYTF
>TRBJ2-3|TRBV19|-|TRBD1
TGTGCCAGTAGTACCTGGACAGGGGTCACAGATACGCAGTATTTT
CASSTWTGVTDTQYF
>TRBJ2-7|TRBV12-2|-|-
TGTGCAAGTCGCTTAGATACAGCCTATGGGCAGTACTTC
CASRLDTAYGQYF
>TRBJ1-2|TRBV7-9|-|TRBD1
TGTGCCAGCAGCTTAGCGGTTGGGACAGCCGCGAAGGGCTACACCTTC
CASSLAVGTAAKGYTF
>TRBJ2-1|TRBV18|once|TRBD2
TGTGCCAGCTCACCAATGGAGCGGGAGTTGGGAGAGCAGTTCTTC
CASSPMERELGEQFF
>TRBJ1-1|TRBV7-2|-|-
TGTGCCAGCAGCACGCAGACAGTCGAAGCTTTCTTT
CASSTQTVEAFF
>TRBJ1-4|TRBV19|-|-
TGTGCCAGCGCATCCTTGGGGGGTGAAAAACTGTTTTTT
CASASLGGEKLFF
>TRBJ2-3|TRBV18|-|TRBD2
TGTGCCAGCTCACCAACACTAGCGGGACGGACAGATACGCAGTATTTT
CASSPTLAGRTDTQYF
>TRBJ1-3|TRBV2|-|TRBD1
TGTGCCAGCAGTATGGGGACAGGTATAATCTCTGGAAACACCATATATTTT
CASSMGTGIISGNTIYF